The 16 T cell receptor beta chains below were found in one sample sequenced in a study of T cell repertoires in cytomegalovirus infection. These receptors' targets are unknown. TCRdb ran MiXCR on the reads and lists one entry per CDR3 protein. The profile shows fewer than 900,000 distinct CDR3 sequences, approximately 32% of them singletons. The sample was cultured CD8+ T cells from PBMCs, taken from culture after CMV antigen stimulation. The receptor set was obtained from a human donor in good health (CMV status not recorded). Some clones in this sample may be carry-over from other donors' samples.

This clonotype was seen many times. The CDR3 nucleotides read TGTGCCAGCAGCTCCGACGTTAGCGGGGGTTGGGATACGCAGTATTTT. This codes for CASSSDVSGGWDTQYF. This chain joins TRBV7-8 and TRBJ2-3, with 9 bases identical to TRBD2. The germline V gene encodes CDR1 SGHVS and CDR2 FQNEAQ. The CDR3 spans 16 residues. Trimming removed 4 bases from V and 6 bases from J; junction bases left unmatched: 11.

This rearrangement joins TRBV4-1 to TRBJ1-5, with 7 bases matching TRBD1. The trim removed 0 bases at V and 5 bases at J, leaving 7 bases unmatched. The germline V gene has CDR1 MGHRA and CDR2 YSYEKL. The CDR3 contains 16 residues. CDR3 protein: CASSQDGRGGDQPQHF. The DNA of the CDR3 is TGCGCCAGCAGCCAAGATGGGAGAGGGGGCGATCAGCCCCAGCATTTT.

This chain connects TRBV6-5 to TRBJ2-5, with D maybe TRBD1 (5 bases). CDR3 length equals 15 residues. Trimming cost V 4 bases and J 3 bases, with 15 bases left between them. CDR1 is MNHEY and CDR2 is SVGAGI in the germline V gene. CDR3 bases: TGTGCCAGCAGTTCTTCTCTTGGGGCGGAAGAGACCCAGTACTTC. Its protein is CASSSSLGAEETQYF.

This clonotype was recorded once. One base away lies a much larger clone, so this may be a sequencing read error. The J gene is TRBJ1-5, the V gene TRBV7-8; TRBD1 might be the D (5 bases). The germline gives CDR1 SGHVS, CDR2 FQNEAQ. V was shortened by 4 bases and J by 5 bases, with 12 bases between the two germline ends. The length of the CDR3 is 14 residues. DNA of the CDR3: TGTGCCAGCAGCTCCGGGGCAGCTGATCAGCCCCAGCATTTT. Its protein product is CASSSGAADQPQHF.

V is TRBV19 and J is TRBJ1-1, with 7 bases fitting TRBD1. The J segment lost 4 bases and the V segment lost 1 base, leaving 6 bases of the junction unmatched. Germline V CDR1 and CDR2: LNHDA, SQIVND (reference sequence). CDR3 size: 15 residues. The CDR3 loop is CASSIGTGVGTEAFF. For the CDR3, the DNA is TGTGCCAGTAGTATAGGAACAGGGGTGGGCACTGAAGCTTTCTTT.

This clonotype was found a few times. The rearrangement uses TRBV27 and TRBJ2-1; TRBD1 matches 9 bases. Germline CDR1 and CDR2: MNHEY and SMNVEV (reference sequence). V trimming: 4 bases; J trimming: 2 bases; junction bases outside the gene matches: 6. The CDR3 runs 16 residues. CDR3 sequence reads: CASSSQDRGPYNEQFF. DNA for the CDR3: TGTGCCAGCAGTTCCCAGGACAGGGGACCCTACAATGAGCAGTTCTTC.

This clonotype was found once. J is TRBJ1-1 and V is TRBV6-2 or TRBV6-3; D gene unclear. From germline, CDR1 is MNHEY and CDR2 SVGEGT. This CDR3 contains 13 residues. With 1 base removed from V and 5 bases from J, the gap between germline ends came to 8 bases. The CDR3, as DNA: TGTGCCAGCAGTTACTATCGGCAGACTGAAGCTTTCTTT. This codes for CASSYYRQTEAFF.

This clonotype was detected only a few times. This rearrangement joins TRBV6-1 to TRBJ1-1, with TRBD1 matching 8 bases. The CDR3 spans 15 residues. Germline lookup yields CDR1 MNHNS and CDR2 SASEGT. The ends lost 9 bases at V and 1 base at J; junction bases unmatched: 10. CDR3: CASQGAGMRNTEAFF. In DNA, the CDR3 is TGTGCCAGTCAGGGGGCTGGGATGCGGAACACTGAAGCTTTCTTT.

The chain is built from TRBV14 and TRBJ1-1; TRBD1 aligns across 7 bases. V was pared by 1 base and J by 1 base, with 15 bases of the junction left unmatched. CDR3 length: 19 residues. In germline, CDR1 is SGHDN, CDR2 FVKESK. CDR3 protein: CASSQARDRAPLPNTEAFF. The CDR3 DNA reads as TGTGCCAGCAGCCAAGCCCGGGACAGAGCACCTCTACCGAACACTGAAGCTTTCTTT.

This clonotype turned up a few times. The chain recombines TRBV7-2 with TRBJ1-1; a possible D gene is TRBD1 (5 bases). Per the germline V gene, CDR1 is SGHTA and CDR2 is FQGNSA. CDR3 length equals 14 residues. Between the trimmed V and J ends, which lost 5 bases and 6 bases, there was a span of 16 bases. The CDR3 loop is CASSLWGIGAEAFF. The CDR3 nucleotides read TGTGCCAGCAGCCTGTGGGGGATTGGCGCTGAAGCTTTCTTT.

The chain is built from TRBV7-9 and TRBJ1-1; 7 positions agree with TRBD1. V lost 1 base and J lost 1; bases outside the gene matches: 9. Looked up from germline, CDR1 is SEHNR and CDR2 is FQNEAQ (reference sequence). This CDR3 is 17 amino acids long. The CDR3 bases are TGTGCCAGCAGCTTAGAATGGGCAGGGGGTAGGAACACTGAAGCTTTCTTT. It encodes CASSLEWAGGRNTEAFF.

V is TRBV7-4 and J is TRBJ2-2; D call uncertain. The ends were cut back, 7 bases at V and 7 bases at J, with 19 bases in the middle. The CDR3 loop spans 15 amino acids. CDR1 is SGHVT, CDR2 SQSDAQ, per germline. In DNA form, the CDR3 reads TGTGCCAGCAACCCCCGCGTTGGGAAACACGGGGAGCTGTTTTTT. This sequence encodes CASNPRVGKHGELFF.

This clonotype showed up just a few times. The rearrangement links TRBV24-1 to TRBJ2-1; perhaps D is TRBD1 or TRBD2 (5 bases each). The V gene lost 7 bases and the J gene lost 5 bases, with 11 bases spanning the gap. Looked up from germline, CDR1 is KGHDR and CDR2 is SFDVKD. This CDR3 is built from 13 residues. CDR3 DNA: TGTGCCACCAGCGGGACGGAGGACAATGAGCAGTTCTTC. Translating it yields CATSGTEDNEQFF.

The chain has TRBV20-1 and TRBJ2-7; D gene ambiguous. CDR1 is DFQATT, CDR2 SNEGSKA, per germline (reference sequence). V lost 0 bases and J lost 2, with 8 bases in between. The CDR3 is 13 amino acids. For the CDR3, the DNA is TGCAGTGCTAGAGATGTCAGCACCTACGAGCAGTACGTC. Translation: CSARDVSTYEQYV.

The rearrangement uses TRBV5-4 and TRBJ2-1, with D perhaps TRBD1 (5 bases). V was trimmed by 4 bases and J by 5 bases, leaving 25 bases between them. Germline assignment: CDR1 SGHNT and CDR2 YYREEE (reference sequence). This CDR3 has 18 residues. CDR3 sequence (DNA): TGTGCCAGCAGCCCCTCCCCCCGTTCGGCAGGGTGGCACAATGAGCAGTTCTTC. It specifies CASSPSPRSAGWHNEQFF.

The CDR3 is CATYWNEKLFF. The DNA for the CDR3 is TGTGCCACCTACTGGAATGAAAAACTGTTTTTT. J is TRBJ1-4 and V is TRBV2; D unresolved. The CDR3 contains 11 residues. The germline V and J ends were trimmed by 10 bases and 5 bases, with 8 bases remaining between them. CDR1 and CDR2 (germline): SNHLY, FYNNEI.